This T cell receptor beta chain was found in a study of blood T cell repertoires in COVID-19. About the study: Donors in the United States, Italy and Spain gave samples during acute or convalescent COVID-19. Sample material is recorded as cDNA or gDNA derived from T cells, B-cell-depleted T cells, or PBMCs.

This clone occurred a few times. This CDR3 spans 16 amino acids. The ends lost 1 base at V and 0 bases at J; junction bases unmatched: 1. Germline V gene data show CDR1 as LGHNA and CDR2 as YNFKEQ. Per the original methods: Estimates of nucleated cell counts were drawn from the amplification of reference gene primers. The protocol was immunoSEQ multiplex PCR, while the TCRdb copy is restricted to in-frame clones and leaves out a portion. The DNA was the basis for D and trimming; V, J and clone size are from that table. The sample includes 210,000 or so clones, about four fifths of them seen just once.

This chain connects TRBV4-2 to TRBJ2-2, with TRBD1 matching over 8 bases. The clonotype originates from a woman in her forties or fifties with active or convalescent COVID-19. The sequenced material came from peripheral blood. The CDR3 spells CASSQGTGTNTGELFF. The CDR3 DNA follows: TGTGCCAGCAGCCAAGGGACAGGGACGAACACCGGGGAGCTGTTTTTT.